Below, 2 T cell receptor beta chains from the same sample are listed, as sequenced in a study of cytomegalovirus exposure and HLA in healthy donors. Primers: 60 Vbeta forward and 13 Jbeta reverse. The protocol was immunoSEQ multiplex PCR, while the TCRdb copy is restricted to in-frame clones and leaves out a portion. The sample lists about 130,000 clones, just under 80% occurring once. Specimen: PBMCs. Receptor source: a man younger than 40 in good health and CMV-seronegative.

The rearrangement links TRBV29-1 to TRBJ2-1, with no clear D. V was cut by 4 bases and J by 3 bases, with 10 bases left in between. Germline CDR1 SQVTM, CDR2 ANQGSEA. The length of the CDR3 is 13 residues. The chain's CDR3 is CSVGSEHYNEQFF. CDR3 DNA: TGCAGCGTTGGGAGCGAACACTACAATGAGCAGTTCTTC.

The chain joins TRBV6-5 to TRBJ1-5, with 8 bases aligning to TRBD1. This CDR3 is 14 amino acids long. Germline CDR1 is MNHEY and CDR2 is SVGAGI. Unmatched junction bases numbered 9, after V lost 8 bases and J lost 6 bases. The CDR3 sequence: CASRAGGAGQPQHF. The CDR3 DNA is TGTGCCAGCCGGGCAGGGGGCGCGGGTCAGCCCCAGCATTTT.